The 4 T cell receptor beta chains presented below share a single source sample, sequenced in a study of human T cells and chemical hapten exposure. Time point noted: pre-sensitization, week 0. The treatment: therapeutic diphenylcyclopropenone sensitization with weekly scalp DPC. TCRdb re-called the RACE reads through MiXCR, storing one row per CDR3 protein. The sample records tens of thousands of distinct CDR3 sequences, roughly 9.7% being singletons. The starting material was whole blood, obtained in connection with sensitization to the hapten diphenylcyclopropenone (DPC). The receptors shown here come from a woman aged 45-65 years with alopecia areata. Some clones in this sample may be carry-over from other donors' samples.

The table lists this clonotype with a few counts. V is TRBV6-5 and J is TRBJ1-1, with a weak D call TRBD1 (5 bases). Germline V gene data show CDR1 as MNHEY and CDR2 as SVGAGI. Trimming cost V 8 bases and J 1 base, with 5 bases left between them. The CDR3 is 11 residues long. CDR3 residues: CASQGNTEAFF. CDR3 nucleotides: TGTGCCAGCCAGGGGAACACTGAAGCTTTCTTT.

This rearrangement joins TRBV28 to TRBJ2-2; no definite D call. The length of the CDR3 is 12 residues. Germline V lookup: CDR1 MDHEN, CDR2 SYDVKM. Trimming left V 3 bases short and J 7 bases short, with 6 bases between. CDR3 in DNA: TGTGCCAGCAGTTTTCTGGGCGGGGAGCTGTTTTTT. This translates into CASSFLGGELFF.

V usage is TRBV19 and J usage is TRBJ2-3; 8 positions agree with TRBD2. With V trimmed by 1 base and J by 2 bases, 8 bases remained unmatched. The germline CDR1 and CDR2 sequences are LNHDA and SQIVND (reference sequence). This CDR3 has 17 amino acids. CDR3 bases: TGTGCCAGTAGTATAGGGCTAGCGGGTTCTCTCACAGATACGCAGTATTTT. This gives the protein CASSIGLAGSLTDTQYF.

The V gene is TRBV30, the J gene TRBJ1-5; no clear D gene. Deletions cut 1 base from V and 2 bases from J, with 6 bases between. Germline loops: CDR1 GTSNPN, CDR2 SVGIG (reference sequence). CDR3 length equals 13 residues. For the CDR3, the DNA is TGTGCCTGGAGTGGGCGGGGCAATCAGCCCCAGCATTTT. This codes for CAWSGRGNQPQHF.